The source of this T cell receptor beta chain is a study of cytotoxic CD8 clonotypes in ibrutinib-treated CLL (dated by TCRdb to about 2021). Describing the broader study: The cohort included around 15 treatment-naive and roughly 10 relapsed/refractory patients; some 18 were IGHV unmutated. Response samples were taken after a median of roughly a year on treatment, ranging from roughly 6 to 36 months. Responses were partial in roughly 24 patients and complete in 2; after median roughly 69 months follow-up, about 14 stayed in remission and about twelve progressed. On average, each sample yielded around 230,000 productive templates and 94,082 productive rearrangements. Every remission and progressive disease sample was obtained while ibrutinib was still being received by the patients. Longitudinal samples were obtainable from about 30% of the roughly 90 participants in the trial. Cryopreserved peripheral blood mononuclear cells were obtained prior to treatment, at the time of response, and at either disease progression or sustained remission. What the authors observed across the whole study: At ibrutinib response clonality went up, during sustained remission it held steady, and at progression it dropped back toward baseline. Sampling times were not matched between patients in sustained remission and patients whose disease was progressing, and lymph node repertoires were not examined. Public clonotypes were rare and either shrank or stayed stable during treatment, and the rise in clonality at ibrutinib response reflected expansion of private clonotypes. Baseline clonality was found to be higher than that of age-matched healthy donors and was strongly correlated with circulating CD8+ T-cell counts.

The time point label, read with the paper, signifies: roughly 12 months on ibrutinib. For TCR beta library preparation, approximately 1.9 micrograms of genomic DNA was extracted from cryopreserved PBMCs. Longitudinal blood samples from CLL patients on ibrutinib monotherapy were analyzed using high-throughput TCR beta sequencing. The patients took part in an open-label, single-center phase 2 trial of ibrutinib monotherapy. On this clone itself: Its antigen is still unknown. Per-nucleotide qualities are absent, and no much larger clonotype sits a single base away.

The goal of deep resolution MiSeq sequencing was a depth between 1 in 1 million and 1 in 200,000 T cells, and coverage averaged 10x per clonotype. The immunoSEQ hsTCRB Kit was used to generate TCR beta libraries. The paper's processing steps were these. ImmunoSEQ Data Assistant and ImmunoSEQ Analyzer were used for data analysis, and V, D and J genes were assigned according to IMGT definitions. Clonality, with values ranging from 0 to 1, was calculated as one minus the normalized Shannon entropy of productive rearrangement frequencies. Only overrepresented clonotypes making up at least 0.05% of each patient's repertoire were included in the public clonotype analysis. Around 14 repertoires from age-matched healthy donors, obtained from immuneACCESS, served as clonality controls. TCRdb limited this immuneACCESS table to in-frame rearrangements with V and J called. A share of clones is missing; checked studies link under half to unresolved V genes, and the rest is unexplained. That table is the source of V, J and clone size, and D and trimming were worked out from the DNA. Within this sample are about 200,000 clones, with roughly 77% of them counted one time only. In total, the top ten clones hold about 6.2% of the sample.

The clonotype originates from a human donor with chronic lymphocytic leukemia. The input for sequencing was PBMCs, taken after 12 months of ibrutinib treatment.

The CDR3 protein sequence reads: CSTGRNTEAFF. Read as DNA, the sequence is TGCAGTACAGGGCGGAACACTGAAGCTTTCTTT. This sequence uses TRBV29-1 and TRBJ1-1, with a weak D call of TRBD1 (6 bases match). The germline V gene sets CDR1 to SQVTM and CDR2 to ANQGSEA. Taken from cysteine to phenylalanine, the CDR3 has 11 residues. The CDR3 DNA has 33 bases and is translated from base 1.